Each of the 27 T cell receptor beta chains below was sequenced from the same sample in a study of blood T cell repertoires in COVID-19. Generated by immunoSEQ multiplex PCR, the TCRdb table keeps only in-frame clones and is missing some. The sample has roughly 100,000 clones, more than 70% seen once. The sequenced sample was peripheral blood. The receptor set was obtained from an older woman with acute or convalescent COVID-19.

This clone was found once. The chain is built from TRBV24-1 and TRBJ2-3; 9 bases line up with TRBD1. The ends lost 4 bases at V and 1 base at J; junction bases unmatched: 5. Germline CDR1 reads KGHDR; CDR2 reads SFDVKD. This CDR3 contains 16 residues. This CDR3 reads CATSESTGGGTDTQYF. As DNA, the CDR3 is TGTGCCACCAGTGAGTCTACAGGGGGCGGCACAGATACGCAGTATTTT.

The table lists this clone with a count of one. This chain uses TRBV24-1 with TRBJ2-3; D is perhaps TRBD2 (5 bases). The CDR3 has 16 amino acids. V shed 0 bases and J shed 3 bases, with 12 bases lying between them. The germline CDR1 and CDR2 sequences are KGHDR and SFDVKD. The CDR3 reads CATSDLSSRVTDTQYF. In nucleotides, the CDR3 is TGTGCCACCAGTGATTTGTCGTCGAGGGTGACAGATACGCAGTATTTT.

The chain combines TRBV5-5 with TRBJ1-5; no definite D call. This CDR3 spans 13 amino acids. Trimming took off 4 bases at V and 6 bases at J, with 11 bases between the two ends. In germline, CDR1 is SGHKS, CDR2 YYEKEE (reference sequence). As DNA, the CDR3 is TGTGCCAGCAGCCCCCTCCCCGGTCAGCCCCAGCATTTT. Protein sequence: CASSPLPGQPQHF.

In this sample, this clone turned up once. V gene TRBV5-1 combines with J gene TRBJ2-2; 11 bases line up with TRBD2. V lost 4 bases to trimming and J lost 2 bases; unmatched junction nucleotides: 7. Looked up from germline, CDR1 is SGHRS and CDR2 is YFSETQ. The CDR3 is 17 amino acids. CDR3 in DNA: TGCGCCAGCAGCCCTAGCGGGACTAGCGGAAACACCGGGGAGCTGTTTTTT. This sequence encodes CASSPSGTSGNTGELFF.

This chain connects TRBV6-6 to TRBJ1-2; a weak D match, TRBD1 (6 bases). CDR3 length: 14 amino acids. The germline gives CDR1 MNHNY, CDR2 SVGAGI (reference sequence). Trimming took off 2 bases at V and 4 bases at J, with 11 bases between the two ends. CDR3 amino acids: CASSYPQGRYGYTF. The CDR3 nucleotides are TGTGCCAGCAGTTACCCCCAGGGGCGCTATGGCTACACCTTC.

Note on this clone: The junction shows a germline mismatch at one end, possibly a read error. The V call is TRBV20-1, the J call TRBJ1-3, with TRBD1 as a possible D gene (5 bases). Germline V gene sequence: CDR1 DFQATT, CDR2 SNEGSKA (reference sequence). CDR3 size: 10 residues. The CDR3 is CSARDPQGSF. The CDR3 coding sequence is TGCAGTGCTAGAGATCCCCAGGGAAGTTTT.

The chain recombines TRBV28 with TRBJ1-1, with D unclear. CDR1 and CDR2 (germline): MDHEN, SYDVKM. This CDR3 spans 13 amino acids. Trimming shortened V by 5 bases and J by 0 bases, and 7 bases separated the two germline ends. CDR3 in amino acids: CASSPSMNTEAFF. CDR3 bases: TGTGCCAGCAGTCCAAGCATGAACACTGAAGCTTTCTTT.

The chain carries TRBV6-1 and TRBJ1-5, with D possibly being TRBD1 (5 bases). V dropped 0 bases and J dropped 1 base, with 7 bases sitting between them. The CDR3 is 15 amino acids. CDR1 MNHNS and CDR2 SASEGT come from the germline V gene. The CDR3 loop is CASSEAGASNQPQHF. CDR3 DNA: TGTGCCAGCAGTGAAGCAGGGGCAAGCAATCAGCCCCAGCATTTT.

The chain links TRBV6-6 to TRBJ1-5; TRBD1 is a possible D gene (6 bases). The ends were cut back, 0 bases at V and 5 bases at J, with 14 bases in the middle. Germline V CDR1 and CDR2: MNHNY, SVGAGI (reference sequence). This CDR3 is 16 amino acids long. The CDR3 coding sequence is TGTGCCAGCAGTTACTCGAGTCCCAGGGGTTATCAGCCCCAGCATTTT. This gives the protein CASSYSSPRGYQPQHF.

The table lists this clone with a count of one. J is TRBJ1-6 and V is TRBV5-4, with D perhaps TRBD1 (5 bases). This CDR3 comprises 15 residues. CDR1 is SGHNT and CDR2 is YYREEE in the germline V gene (reference sequence). Trimming took 0 bases from V and 2 from J, leaving 6 bases between them. The CDR3 here is CASSLEGTYNSPLHF. The CDR3 nucleotides read TGTGCCAGCAGCTTGGAGGGGACCTATAATTCACCCCTCCACTTT.

The chain is built from TRBV19 and TRBJ2-2; D perhaps matches TRBD2 (5 bases). Looked up from germline, CDR1 is LNHDA and CDR2 is SQIVND (reference sequence). Trimming removed 3 bases from V and 1 base from J, with 9 bases in between. This CDR3 spans 15 amino acids. CDR3 bases: TGTGCCAGTAGTATTGGCGGGCAGAACACCGGGGAGCTGTTTTTT. Translation gives CASSIGGQNTGELFF.

This clone has just one count. V and J are TRBV29-1 and TRBJ1-2; D not resolved. V dropped 3 bases and J dropped 6 bases, with 2 bases sitting between them. The CDR3 totals 9 residues. Germline V CDR1 and CDR2: SQVTM, ANQGSEA. The CDR3 DNA sequence: TGCAGCGTTGACAATGGCTACACCTTC. This codes for CSVDNGYTF.

V and J are TRBV7-6 and TRBJ2-2; TRBD1 matches at 9 bases. CDR1 SGHVS and CDR2 FNYEAQ come from the germline V gene. This CDR3 is built from 16 residues. Losses at the gene ends were 5 bases for V and 1 base for J; bases not matched to a gene: 5. The CDR3 loop reads CASSQTGGRNTGELFF. CDR3 sequence (DNA): TGTGCCAGCAGCCAAACAGGGGGCCGGAACACCGGGGAGCTGTTTTTT.

This chain joins TRBV24-1 and TRBJ1-1; the D gene is possibly TRBD1 (5 bases). With 1 base removed from V and 8 bases from J, the gap between germline ends came to 10 bases. This CDR3 contains 13 residues. CDR1 KGHDR and CDR2 SFDVKD come from the germline V gene. This CDR3 is CATSDFQGTEAFF. In DNA form, the CDR3 reads TGTGCCACCAGTGATTTCCAGGGTACCGAAGCTTTCTTT.

The V gene is TRBV18, the J gene TRBJ1-3; perhaps TRBD1 as D (5 bases). Trimming took off 6 bases at V and 0 bases at J, with 15 bases between the two ends. Germline CDR1 is KGHSH and CDR2 is LQKENI. This CDR3 is 16 amino acids long. CDR3 nucleotides: TGTGCCAGCTCGTCGACAGTGCTAAGCTCTGGAAACACCATATATTTT. Translating gives CASSSTVLSSGNTIYF.

The chain carries TRBV19 and TRBJ1-5; TRBD1 aligns across 7 bases. Germline CDR1 and CDR2: LNHDA and SQIVND (reference sequence). The CDR3 is 17 amino acids. After removal of 5 bases from V and 4 bases from J, the junction contained 14 bases not matched to a gene. This CDR3 reads CASSLRLQTGPNQPQHF. As DNA, the CDR3 is TGTGCCAGTAGTCTCCGGCTCCAGACAGGGCCAAATCAGCCCCAGCATTTT.

V gene TRBV11-3 combines with J gene TRBJ2-5; no clear D gene. The CDR3 has 14 residues. CDR1 and CDR2 (germline): SGHNT, YENEEA. V was pared by 2 bases and J by 0 bases, with 7 bases between. The CDR3 sequence: CASSLTGYQETQYF. CDR3 nucleotide sequence: TGTGCCAGCAGCTTAACCGGGTACCAAGAGACCCAGTACTTC. Filled out from reference TRBV11-3 and TRBJ2-5, the complete variable domain reads EAGVVQSPRYKIIEKKQPVAFWCNPISGHNTLYWYLQNLGQGPELLIRYENEEAVDDSQLPKDRFSAERLKGVDSTLKIQPAELGDSAVYLCASSLTGYQETQYFGPGTRLLVL.

This rearrangement joins TRBV7-6 to TRBJ2-3, with 11 bases matching TRBD2. Looked up from germline, CDR1 is SGHVS and CDR2 is FNYEAQ. This CDR3 contains 16 residues. J lost 6 bases, V lost 3 bases, and 8 bases had no gene match. The CDR3 protein is CASSLGLAEPSDTQYF. CDR3 DNA: TGTGCCAGCAGCTTGGGACTAGCGGAACCTTCGGATACGCAGTATTTT.

The V gene is TRBV14, the J gene TRBJ2-6, with D perhaps TRBD1 (6 bases). The CDR3 sequence is 18 residues long. Germline lookup yields CDR1 SGHDN and CDR2 FVKESK. Deletions cut 6 bases from V and 0 bases from J, with 18 bases between. The CDR3 spells CASSRSGQRYSGANVLTF. As DNA, the CDR3 is TGTGCCAGCAGTAGGAGCGGACAGCGATACTCTGGGGCCAACGTCCTGACTTTC.

This rearrangement joins TRBV7-9 to TRBJ1-1, with unresolved D. The length of the CDR3 is 12 residues. V lost 5 bases and J 6 bases, leaving 10 bases between the germline ends. Germline V lookup: CDR1 SEHNR, CDR2 FQNEAQ (reference sequence). In nucleotides, the CDR3 is TGTGCCAGCAGCCTCCGGCGGTCTGAAGCTTTCTTT. It specifies CASSLRRSEAFF.

This clone was seen a single time. This rearrangement joins TRBV27 to TRBJ2-3, with 9 nucleotides matching TRBD2. This CDR3 is built from 12 residues. Germline values: CDR1 MNHEY, CDR2 SMNVEV (reference sequence). Unmatched junction bases numbered 4, after V lost 10 bases and J lost 5 bases. The CDR3 DNA is TGTGCCACTTCGACTAGCGGAGATACGCAGTATTTT. Protein product: CATSTSGDTQYF.

The chain recombines TRBV29-1 with TRBJ2-1; TRBD2 matches 11 bases. The trim removed 1 base at V and 9 bases at J, leaving 14 bases unmatched. The CDR3 is 17 amino acids. Germline-derived CDR1 and CDR2 are SQVTM and ANQGSEA. The CDR3 reads CSVEGLLAGGLGLEQFF. For the CDR3, the DNA is TGCAGCGTTGAAGGGCTGCTAGCGGGGGGACTTGGACTTGAGCAGTTCTTC.

The rearrangement joins TRBV7-9 to TRBJ1-1; D may be TRBD1 (6 bases). The germline V gene encodes CDR1 SEHNR and CDR2 FQNEAQ (reference sequence). V lost 1 base and J lost 3, with 9 bases in between. This CDR3 is 14 amino acids long. The CDR3: CASSLVGAHTEAFF. The DNA of the CDR3 is TGTGCCAGCAGCTTAGTGGGGGCGCACACTGAAGCTTTCTTT. The full variable domain, completed using reference TRBV7-9 and TRBJ1-1, is DTGVSQNPRHKITKRGQNVTFRCDPISEHNRLYWYRQTLGQGPEFLTYFQNEAQLEKSRLLSDRFSAERPKGSFSTLEIQRTEQGDSAMYLCASSLVGAHTEAFFGQGTRLTVV.

The CDR3 loop is CASSAWGLAGVLGSYEQYF. The CDR3 DNA reads as TGTGCCAGTAGTGCCTGGGGGCTAGCGGGAGTGTTAGGCTCCTACGAGCAGTACTTC. The chain has TRBV19 and TRBJ2-7; TRBD2 matches at 10 bases. V shed 5 bases, J shed 0 bases, and the junction held 16 bases outside the gene matches. The length of the CDR3 is 19 residues. From germline, CDR1 is LNHDA and CDR2 SQIVND (reference sequence).

The chain carries TRBV12-5 and TRBJ1-3; D unresolved. Germline-derived CDR1 and CDR2 are LGHNT and FRNRAP. Deletions cut 3 bases from V and 1 base from J, with 7 bases between. The CDR3 covers 14 residues. The CDR3 loop reads CASGLLISGNTIYF. DNA of the CDR3: TGTGCTAGTGGTTTACTGATTTCTGGAAACACCATATATTTT. Using reference TRBV12-5 and TRBJ1-3 for the parts outside the CDR3, the full variable domain is DARVTQTPRHKVTEMGQEVTMRCQPILGHNTVFWYRQTMMQGLELLAYFRNRAPLDDSGMPKDRFSAEMPDATLATLKIQPSEPRDSAVYFCASGLLISGNTIYFGEGSWLTVV.

V and J are TRBV5-1 and TRBJ1-5; D remains unclear. Trimming stripped 0 bases from V and 0 bases from J, with 10 bases between. This CDR3 has 16 residues. CDR1 and CDR2 from the germline V gene are SGHRS and YFSETQ. As DNA, the CDR3 is TGCGCCAGCAGCTTGGGGGCTCTGGATAGCAATCAGCCCCAGCATTTT. It yields the protein CASSLGALDSNQPQHF.

The chain uses TRBV28 and TRBJ1-2; possible D gene TRBD1, 5 bases. The CDR3 loop spans 16 amino acids. CDR1 and CDR2 from the germline V gene are MDHEN and SYDVKM. The V and J ends lost 6 bases and 2 bases respectively, with 19 bases between them. The CDR3 region has the DNA TGTGCCAGCAGAGATATCGGGGGTGTAGGGAACTATGGCTACACCTTC. Protein sequence: CASRDIGGVGNYGYTF.